Following are 15 T cell receptor beta chains from one sample sequenced in a study of cytomegalovirus exposure and HLA in healthy donors. PCR employed 60 Vbeta and 13 Jbeta primers. The method was immunoSEQ multiplex PCR; TCRdb's version includes in-frame clones alone and lacks a portion of them. The data contain around 70,000 clones, roughly 82% of them singletons. Material: PBMCs. The receptors shown here come from a male donor in good health and CMV-seropositive.

The rearrangement joins TRBV10-2 to TRBJ1-1, with a possible D match to TRBD1 (5 bases). Germline V gene sequence: CDR1 WSHSY, CDR2 SAAADI. Trimming removed 3 bases at V and 4 bases at J, with 12 bases between. The CDR3 sequence is 14 residues long. CDR3 coding DNA: TGCGCCAGCAGTGACCACTTGGGGCTCACTGAAGCTTTCTTT. Its protein is CASSDHLGLTEAFF.

The chain employs TRBV30 and TRBJ2-7, with TRBD2 matching 7 bases. J was trimmed by 2 bases and V by 3 bases; bases with no gene match: 10. This CDR3 contains 15 residues. Germline lookup yields CDR1 GTSNPN and CDR2 SVGIG (reference sequence). Here the CDR3 DNA reads TGTGCCTGGAGAGAAGCGACTAGCAGACCCTACGAGCAGTACTTC. It translates to CAWREATSRPYEQYF.

Turning to this clone: Other DNA sequences within the sample encode an identical CDR3. The chain carries TRBV14 and TRBJ2-1; no firm D call. V lost 0 bases and J lost 0, with 9 bases in between. In germline, CDR1 is SGHDN, CDR2 FVKESK. This CDR3 contains 16 residues. CDR3 sequence reads: CASSQDPADSYNEQFF. The CDR3 DNA follows: TGTGCCAGCAGCCAAGATCCGGCGGACTCCTACAATGAGCAGTTCTTC.

The CDR3 DNA is TGTGCCAGCTCTCTAACTCGGGACAGGGTACAGCCCCAGCATTTT. This codes for CASSLTRDRVQPQHF. V is TRBV18 and J is TRBJ1-5; 9 bases fit TRBD1. The CDR3 has 15 amino acids. Germline V gene sequence: CDR1 KGHSH, CDR2 LQKENI. Trimming removed 6 bases from V and 7 bases from J; junction bases left unmatched: 10.

The chain links TRBV6-6 to TRBJ2-5; no definite D call. Germline V gene lookup returns CDR1 MNHNY and CDR2 SVGAGI (reference sequence). The CDR3 contains 12 residues. V lost 2 bases, J lost 5 bases, and 6 bases lay in between. CDR3 sequence (DNA): TGTGCCAGCAGTTACAACGGGGAGACCCAGTACTTC. Its translation: CASSYNGETQYF.

The chain joins TRBV28 to TRBJ2-6; possibly TRBD2 for D (5 bases). Germline V gives CDR1 MDHEN, CDR2 SYDVKM. V was trimmed by 4 bases and J by 2 bases, leaving 6 bases between them. This CDR3 has 14 residues. The CDR3 here is CASSSGTGANVLTF. Written as DNA, the CDR3 is TGTGCCAGCAGTTCGGGGACTGGGGCCAACGTCCTGACTTTC.

The rearrangement uses TRBV18 and TRBJ2-5; 9 positions match TRBD1. Germline V lookup: CDR1 KGHSH, CDR2 LQKENI. V lost 6 bases to trimming and J lost 4 bases; unmatched junction nucleotides: 9. The CDR3 is 15 amino acids. The CDR3 region has the DNA TGTGCCAGCTCGCCTTCCGGGACAGGGACAGAGACCCAGTACTTC. It encodes CASSPSGTGTETQYF.

CDR3 region: CASSRLVTSGGPGETQYF. CDR3 bases: TGTGCCAGCAGCCGTCTCGTGACTAGCGGGGGACCAGGGGAGACCCAGTACTTC. The V and J genes are TRBV5-5 and TRBJ2-5, with TRBD2 matching over 12 bases. Germline CDR1 is SGHKS and CDR2 is YYEKEE (reference sequence). This CDR3 is 18 amino acids long. The V gene end was trimmed by 4 bases and the J gene end by 5 bases; junction bases not matched to a gene: 15.

The chain is built from TRBV30 and TRBJ2-7, with 8 bases fitting TRBD2. The CDR3 loop spans 14 amino acids. Germline CDR1 GTSNPN, CDR2 SVGIG (reference sequence). Trimming took 4 bases from V and 2 from J; bases not matched to a gene: 7. The CDR3 nucleotides read TGTGCCTGGAACGCGGGAGCGGGGGCCTACGAGCAGTACTTC. This codes for CAWNAGAGAYEQYF.

CDR3 bases: TGCGCCAGCAGCCAAGTACTAGCGGGACGGAACACCGGGGAGCTGTTTTTT. Protein: CASSQVLAGRNTGELFF. The V call is TRBV4-1, the J call TRBJ2-2; the match to TRBD2 covers 10 bases. The V and J ends lost 1 base and 1 base, in that order; junction bases with no gene match: 3. The CDR3 length is 17 residues. Per germline, CDR1 MGHRA and CDR2 YSYEKL.

The chain couples TRBV19 to TRBJ1-5; the D is unclear. Germline V gives CDR1 LNHDA, CDR2 SQIVND (reference sequence). This CDR3 region has 15 residues. V lost 7 bases and J 6 bases, leaving 19 bases between the germline ends. CDR3 sequence: CASTHIGRRGQPQHF. The DNA of the CDR3 is TGTGCCAGTACCCATATCGGTAGGAGAGGTCAGCCCCAGCATTTT.

This chain connects TRBV5-4 to TRBJ1-6; no clear D. The V and J ends lost 0 bases and 5 bases respectively, with 12 bases between them. Germline lookup yields CDR1 SGHNT and CDR2 YYREEE (reference sequence). The CDR3 loop spans 16 amino acids. CDR3 in DNA: TGTGCCAGCAGCTTGGCCTTTGGAGCGAATAATTCACCCCTCCACTTT. This translates into CASSLAFGANNSPLHF.

In DNA form, the CDR3 reads TGTGCCAGCAGCTGGGGGGAGCGGGAGCAGTACTTC. Encoded protein: CASSWGEREQYF. This chain joins TRBV7-2 and TRBJ2-7, with D perhaps TRBD2 (6 bases). The V end lost 4 bases, the J end lost 7 bases, and 11 bases lay between the germline ends. The CDR3 contains 12 residues. CDR1 is SGHTA and CDR2 is FQGNSA in the germline V gene.

This rearrangement joins TRBV29-1 to TRBJ1-5; D is ambiguous. V lost 8 bases, J lost 2 bases, and 16 bases lay in between. CDR1 and CDR2 (germline): SQVTM, ANQGSEA. CDR3 length equals 14 residues. In DNA, the CDR3 is TGCAGCTCCGAGGAGGGTGAGGGCAATCAGCCCCAGCATTTT. The encoded protein is CSSEEGEGNQPQHF.

The rearrangement joins TRBV7-9 to TRBJ1-6; no firm D call. Germline V gene lookup returns CDR1 SEHNR and CDR2 FQNEAQ (reference sequence). The V gene lost 5 bases and the J gene lost 0 bases, with 8 bases spanning the gap. The CDR3 runs 15 residues. CDR3 sequence: CASSTGVSYNSPLHF. The DNA of the CDR3 is TGTGCCAGCAGCACTGGAGTCTCCTATAATTCACCCCTCCACTTT.